This T cell receptor beta chain stems from a study of regulatory T cells in long-lasting Graves disease. Study-wide background: With positive TSH receptor antibodies and over 5 years of antithyroid drugs, Graves' disease was considered persistent. General study points: Under persistent disease, TRBV28, TRBJ1-2 and TRBJ2-5 were used preferentially. Clonotypes that were public and shared totalled a few thousand in persistent patients versus 800 to 1,000 in new patients.

To make TCR beta libraries, researchers used iRepertoire HTBI primers and Arm-PCR of CDR3 regions. One entry per CDR3 protein, called by TCRdb with MiXCR from the multiplex PCR reads. The sample yields about 660,000 distinct CDR3 sequences, approximately 31% seen once. Time point given: persistent/refractory GD, antithyroid drugs over 5 years with positive TRAb. TCR sequences were obtained from RNA taken from PBMCs. Graves' disease diagnosis used American Thyroid Association guidelines. Trimming cost V 3 bases and J 7 bases, with 15 bases left between them. The V gene's germline CDR1 is ENHRY and CDR2 SYGVKD. CDR3 length equals 15 residues. Concerning this clonotype: The antigen is undetermined.

The rearrangement uses TRBV10-3 and TRBJ1-4; D not certain. The sequences come from peripheral blood mononuclear cells (PBMCs), collected when the disease was refractory, from a patient treated with antithyroid drugs. This TCR was recovered from a female donor with Graves disease. This CDR3 reads CAISESEGSREKLFF. The CDR3 DNA sequence: TGTGCCATCAGTGAATCTGAGGGCTCGCGTGAAAAACTGTTTTTT.